Listed below are T cell receptor beta chains from one sample, sequenced in a study of blood T cells in healthy people across ages. TCRdb re-called the 5' RACE reads with MiXCR, one entry per CDR3 protein. The sample includes about 800,000 distinct CDR3 sequences, 25% seen only once; the top ten take more than 3%. These sequences were also reported in another study, on T cells of mothers and their children.

The sample comprised blood. All receptors derive from a boy aged 5-17 years in good health. Each CDR3 is given with its conserved first and last residue. The D gene is left open where the match is weak. The size of a clone is reported for some rows only, either as once, few or many, or as a class for expanded clones.

abundance	v_gene	d_gene	j_gene	CDR3aa	CDR3nt
few	TRBV7-9	TRBD2	TRBJ2-3	CASSVRLAGNTDTQYF	TGTGCCAGCAGCGTTCGACTAGCGGGAAACACAGATACGCAGTATTTT
few	TRBV10-3	-	TRBJ2-5	CAISEFEGAGETQYF	TGTGCCATCAGTGAGTTTGAGGGAGCTGGAGAGACCCAGTACTTC
once	TRBV7-8	-	TRBJ1-2	CASSLGVSANYGYTF	TGTGCCAGCAGCTTAGGGGTCTCGGCAAACTATGGCTACACCTTC
once	TRBV29-1	TRBD2	TRBJ2-1	CSEVGRGGSYNEQFF	TGCAGCGAGGTAGGGCGGGGGGGTTCCTACAATGAGCAGTTCTTC
-	TRBV7-2	-	TRBJ2-3	CASSPGPREDTQYF	TGTGCCAGCAGCCCTGGACCGCGGGAAGATACGCAGTATTTT
-	TRBV7-3	TRBD2	TRBJ2-5	CASSLTFGGGQETQYF	TGTGCCAGCAGCTTAACTTTTGGCGGGGGGCAAGAGACCCAGTACTTC
few	TRBV20-1	TRBD1	TRBJ1-2	CSARDGTGLNYGYTF	TGCAGTGCTAGAGATGGGACAGGCCTTAACTATGGCTACACCTTC
-	TRBV7-2	-	TRBJ1-1	CASSLGGTLGTEAFF	TGTGCCAGCAGCTTAGGCGGGACCCTGGGCACTGAAGCTTTCTTT
-	TRBV7-9	-	TRBJ2-7	CASSLQLVAATYEQYF	TGTGCCAGCAGCTTACAATTGGTAGCGGCTACCTACGAGCAGTACTTC
few	TRBV11-2	-	TRBJ2-3	CASSLAPRESDTQYF	TGTGCCAGCAGCTTAGCCCCGCGGGAATCAGATACGCAGTATTTT
-	TRBV11-2	-	TRBJ2-7	CASSLDTRSAYEQYF	TGTGCCAGCAGCTTAGACACTAGAAGCGCCTACGAGCAGTACTTC
-	TRBV5-4	-	TRBJ2-7	CANSFSGGPDEQYF	TGTGCCAACAGCTTTTCAGGGGGGCCCGACGAGCAGTACTTC
few	TRBV5-5	TRBD1	TRBJ2-7	CASSYHRGPTGNEQYF	TGTGCCAGCAGCTACCACAGGGGGCCAACAGGGAACGAGCAGTACTTC
few	TRBV18	TRBD1	TRBJ2-7	CASSSGQETGGQYF	TGTGCCAGCTCATCCGGACAGGAGACCGGAGGGCAGTACTTC
few	TRBV18	-	TRBJ2-1	CASSSEVYNEQFF	TGTGCCAGCTCATCCGAAGTTTACAATGAGCAGTTCTTC
few	TRBV9	TRBD2	TRBJ2-3	CASSVRGLAATRSTDTQYF	TGTGCCAGCAGCGTAAGGGGACTAGCGGCGACCAGGAGCACAGATACGCAGTATTTT
-	TRBV14	TRBD1	TRBJ2-4	CASSQAGGLNIQYF	TGTGCCAGCAGCCAAGCAGGGGGTCTAAACATTCAGTACTTC
few	TRBV20-1	TRBD2	TRBJ2-5	CSARPRGAYLAGGVGETQYF	TGCAGTGCGCGGCCTAGGGGGGCTTATTTGGCGGGAGGGGTTGGAGAGACCCAGTACTTC
-	TRBV20-1	TRBD1	TRBJ2-5	CSAKEQGSNEHFF	TGCAGTGCTAAAGAACAGGGGTCGAATGAGCATTTCTTC
-	TRBV7-2	TRBD2	TRBJ2-5	CASSLGSGWKETQYF	TGTGCCAGCAGCTTAGGTAGCGGGTGGAAAGAGACCCAGTACTTC
-	TRBV5-1	TRBD1	TRBJ1-1	CASNWGTGGTEAFF	TGCGCCAGCAACTGGGGGACAGGGGGCACTGAAGCTTTCTTT
-	TRBV30	-	TRBJ2-7	CAWSEGIEQYF	TGTGCCTGGAGTGAAGGGATCGAGCAGTACTTC
many	TRBV7-9	-	TRBJ2-1	CASSARDPRSNEQFF	TGTGCCAGCAGCGCCCGGGACCCCCGGAGCAATGAGCAGTTCTTC